Following are 17 T cell receptor beta chains from one sample sequenced in a study of tumor-infiltrating lymphocytes in primary liver carcinoma (dated by TCRdb to 2016 to 2017). Total RNA and DNA were co-extracted from about 19-30 mg of bulk tissue with the AllPrep DNA/RNA mini kit, without cell sorting. Data came from an Illumina HiSeq 2500. Starting from about 500 ng total RNA, TCRbeta-specific cDNA was produced by reverse transcription with a constant-region primer and ProtoScript II reverse transcriptase. Three nested multiplex PCR rounds, following a slightly modified ARM-PCR procedure, were used to build the TCRbeta libraries. Each of the first two PCR rounds ran for approximately 10 cycles using multiplex TRBV1-TRBV30 forward primers together with a Cbeta reverse primer. Starting from the raw public reads, TCRdb applied fastp trimming at Q25, assembled clones with MiXCR and retained in-frame beta chains. Entries are consolidated by CDR3 protein sequence, retaining the most common genes and DNA. This sample comprises roughly 120,000 distinct CDR3 sequences, under 65% of them detected only once. Approximately 8.9% of the sample belongs to the ten largest clones.

Material for sequencing was liver tumor tissue from sampling region 3. The sample's cell subset or site label, in plain terms: tumor region T3, left-lateral pole. These receptor sequences come from a woman aged 60 to 75 with primary liver carcinoma and hepatitis B virus infection.

This clonotype is termed medium-sized. The chain recombines TRBV11-3 with TRBJ2-2; 10 positions match TRBD1. The length of the CDR3 is 14 residues. J gave up 5 bases and V 3 bases, and 0 bases lay outside the gene matches. Germline V gene sequence: CDR1 SGHNT, CDR2 YENEEA. CDR3 in amino acids: CASSLGQGTGELFF. CDR3 DNA: TGTGCCAGCAGCTTGGGACAGGGGACCGGGGAGCTGTTTTTT.

Note on this clonotype: Since a much larger clone is just one base distant, this may be a read error. The chain couples TRBV13 to TRBJ1-1; D is possibly TRBD1 (5 bases). The CDR3 runs 15 residues. Germline V CDR1 and CDR2: PRHDT, FYEKMQ (reference sequence). CDR3 DNA: TGTGCCAACAGCCGCCCCGTGGGGACGAACACTGAAGCTTTCTTT. Translated, it gives CANSRPVGTNTEAFF.

The rearrangement links TRBV5-7 to TRBJ2-7; TRBD1 might be the D (5 bases). TRBV5-7 counts as an open reading frame of uncertain function. V lost 3 bases and J 2 bases, leaving 18 bases between the germline ends. CDR3 length: 16 amino acids. In nucleotides, the CDR3 is TGTGCCAGCAGCTCAGAAATAACAGGAAAGGCCTACGAGCAGTACTTC. It specifies CASSSEITGKAYEQYF.

For this clonotype: This clone may be a read error of a much larger clone one base away. The V call is TRBV12-3 or TRBV12-4, the J call TRBJ2-1, with 12 bases that match TRBD2. This CDR3 region has 15 residues. Unmatched junction bases numbered 13, after V lost 7 bases and J lost 12 bases. CDR3 sequence: CASTYLAGGLRGQFF. CDR3 coding DNA: TGTGCCAGCACCTACCTAGCGGGAGGGCTACGTGGGCAGTTCTTC.

Concerning this clonotype itself: This sequence may be a read error, since a much larger clone differs from it by one base. The rearrangement joins TRBV7-9 to TRBJ2-4; 10 bases are shared with TRBD2. This CDR3 is built from 16 residues. V was clipped by 7 bases and J by 5 bases; unmatched bases: 11. Looked up from germline, CDR1 is SEHNR and CDR2 is FQNEAQ (reference sequence). The CDR3 DNA reads TGTGCCAGCAACTTTGGCCAAGCGGGAGGGCAAAACATTCAGTACTTC. Translating it yields CASNFGQAGGQNIQYF.

V is TRBV5-4 and J is TRBJ2-3; 10 bases map to TRBD2. V lost 0 bases and J lost 11; bases outside the gene matches: 15. Germline assignment: CDR1 SGHNT and CDR2 YYREEE (reference sequence). The CDR3 consists of 17 residues. CDR3 in amino acids: CASSLVGSGRSAHMQYF. The CDR3 DNA reads TGTGCCAGCAGCTTGGTGGGTAGCGGGAGGTCCGCACATATGCAGTATTTT.

Points on this clonotype: A junction end diverges from the germline sequence, so it may reflect a read error. The V call is TRBV7-8, the J call TRBJ1-3, with D unresolved. The CDR3 length is 12 residues. The germline V gene has CDR1 SGHVS and CDR2 FQNEAQ. The CDR3 sequence: CVSSLMGNTVYF. As DNA, the CDR3 is TGTGTCAGCAGCTTAATGGGAAACACCGTATATTTT.

With regard to this clonotype: A much more abundant neighbour one base away suggests this may be a read error. V usage is TRBV5-4 and J usage is TRBJ1-1, with 9 bases identical to TRBD1. The CDR3 sequence is 14 residues long. Germline V gene lookup returns CDR1 SGHNT and CDR2 YYREEE (reference sequence). As DNA, the CDR3 is TGTGACAGCAGCCCGACAGGGGGGAACACTGAAGCTTTCTTT. Protein: CDSSPTGGNTEAFF.

With regard to this clonotype: A much larger clone sits a single nucleotide away, making a read error possible. The chain uses TRBV5-4 and TRBJ2-1; 8 bases agree with TRBD2. Germline V lookup: CDR1 SGHNT, CDR2 YYREEE (reference sequence). There are 16 residues in the CDR3. The CDR3 loop reads CANSLGRGDSYNEQFF. CDR3 sequence (DNA): TGTGCCAACAGCTTGGGGCGGGGGGACTCCTACAATGAGCAGTTCTTC.

The gene calls are TRBV12-3 or TRBV12-4 and TRBJ1-2; D unclear. This CDR3 has 12 residues. The CDR3 sequence: CTSSLRAWGYTF. DNA of the CDR3: TGTACTAGCAGTTTGAGAGCTTGGGGCTACACCTTC.

With respect to this clonotype: A read error is possible here, since a much larger clone lies one base away. V and J are TRBV29-1 and TRBJ2-3; tentatively, D is TRBD2 (5 bases). Trimming pared 4 bases from V and 6 bases from J, leaving 14 bases between. The CDR3 contains 13 residues. Germline V gene lookup returns CDR1 SQVTM and CDR2 ANQGSEA. CDR3 nucleotides: TGCAGCGTTGCCGGGATTAGGAGGGATACGCAGTATTTT. Encoded protein: CSVAGIRRDTQYF.

With respect to this clonotype: The conserved phenylalanine or tryptophan is not found at the CDR3 terminus, so this likely reflects a read error. The CDR3: CASSYGHGLTNKKLFS. The DNA for the CDR3 is TGCGCCAGCAGCTACGGACATGGATTGACTAATAAAAAACTGTTTTCT. The chain couples TRBV5-1 to TRBJ1-4; weak D call: TRBD1 (5 bases). The CDR3 is made up of 16 amino acids. Germline CDR1 reads SGHRS; CDR2 reads YFSETQ.

Worth noting for this clonotype: A much larger clone differs from this one at a single base, so this may be a read error. The chain joins TRBV28 to TRBJ2-4; 7 nucleotides line up with TRBD1. Trimming took 8 bases from V and 10 from J; bases not matched to a gene: 11. Germline-derived CDR1 and CDR2 are MDHEN and SYDVKM. The CDR3 extends over 13 amino acids. CDR3 in amino acids: CASCPGTEQIQYF. DNA of the CDR3: TGTGCCAGCTGTCCCGGGACAGAGCAAATTCAGTACTTC.

As for this clonotype: Given the absence of the conserved phenylalanine or tryptophan at the CDR3 end, a read error is likely. The chain uses TRBV6-1 and TRBJ2-7; possible D gene TRBD1, 7 bases. The germline gives CDR1 MNHNS, CDR2 SASEGT. V dropped 5 bases and J dropped 4 bases, with 24 bases sitting between them. This CDR3 contains 17 residues. CDR3 DNA: TGTGCCAGCAGTAGTTGGCAGGGGGGCCGATACCAGTACGAGCAGTACTAC. Protein product: CASSSWQGGRYQYEQYY.

The chain joins TRBV11-2 to TRBJ2-5; 16 nucleotides align to TRBD2. The germline gives CDR1 SGHAT, CDR2 FQNNGV. The CDR3 runs 17 residues. Unmatched junction bases numbered 10, after V lost 5 bases and J lost 7 bases. The CDR3 here is CASSIGGTSGRGGTQYF. The CDR3 DNA reads as TGTGCCAGCAGCATAGGAGGGACTAGCGGGAGGGGAGGGACCCAGTACTTC.

This clonotype was found many times. The V call is TRBV6-6, the J call TRBJ1-3; D gene ambiguous. V shed 7 bases and J shed 3 bases, with 22 bases lying between them. Germline V CDR1 and CDR2: MNHNY, SVGAGI (reference sequence). The CDR3 runs to 17 residues. The CDR3, as DNA: TGTGCCAGCACCGGATTTGGACGATTTAAAAGTGGAAACACCATATATTTT. Protein: CASTGFGRFKSGNTIYF.

This rearrangement joins TRBV11-2 to TRBJ2-7; the match to TRBD1 covers 7 bases. Trimming took 1 base from V and 3 from J; bases not matched to a gene: 6. Germline V gives CDR1 SGHAT, CDR2 FQNNGV. The CDR3 runs to 15 residues. The CDR3 loop is CASSLAPDRYYEQYF. The DNA of the CDR3 is TGTGCCAGCAGCTTAGCTCCGGACAGGTACTACGAGCAGTACTTC.